This T cell receptor beta chain was profiled in a study of cytomegalovirus exposure and HLA in healthy donors. A note on this clone: Its antigen remains unknown.

Whole-study results and caveats: It was reported in a later analysis that an Asian-associated ancestry cluster showed fewer N-insertions than the approximately 690-donor mean.

A multiplex PCR was run with 60 Vbeta primers and 13 Jbeta primers. Here immunoSEQ multiplex PCR was the method, and the copy in TCRdb shows in-frame clones only, minus some. The data show roughly 100,000 clones, under 85% seen once. The sequence came from a woman between 35 and 50 years old in good health and CMV-seropositive. The sequencing input was PBMCs.

For the CDR3, the DNA is TGTGCCAGCAGTTTATCGGGGGCGCGGGAGCAGTACTTC. This encodes CASSLSGAREQYF. V gene TRBV27 combines with J gene TRBJ2-7, with a possible D match to TRBD1 (6 bases). CDR1 is MNHEY and CDR2 is SMNVEV in the germline V gene (reference sequence). Trimming removed 0 bases at V and 7 bases at J, with 10 bases between. The CDR3 is 13 amino acids.